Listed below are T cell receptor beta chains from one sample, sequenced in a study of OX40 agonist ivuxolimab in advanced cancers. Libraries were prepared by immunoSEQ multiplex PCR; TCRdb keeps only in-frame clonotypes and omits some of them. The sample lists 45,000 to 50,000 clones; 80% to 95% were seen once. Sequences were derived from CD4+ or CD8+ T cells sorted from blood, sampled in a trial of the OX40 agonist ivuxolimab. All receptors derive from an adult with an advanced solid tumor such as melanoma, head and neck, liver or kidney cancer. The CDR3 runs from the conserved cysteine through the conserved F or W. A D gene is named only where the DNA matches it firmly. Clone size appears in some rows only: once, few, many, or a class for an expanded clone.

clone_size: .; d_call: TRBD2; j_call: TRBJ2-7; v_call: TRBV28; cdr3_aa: CASSLLGTGLAGQEQYF; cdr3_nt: TGTGCCAGCAGTTTATTGGGGACGGGACTAGCGGGTCAAGAGCAGTACTTC
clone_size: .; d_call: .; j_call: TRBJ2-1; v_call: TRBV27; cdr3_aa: CASSTRPYNEQFF; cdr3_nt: TGTGCCAGCAGTACCAGACCCTACAATGAGCAGTTCTTC
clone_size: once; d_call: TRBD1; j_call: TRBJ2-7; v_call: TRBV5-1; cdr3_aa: CASKPAPGGDYEQYF; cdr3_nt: TGCGCCTCTAAACCAGCCCCAGGGGGAGATTACGAGCAGTACTTC
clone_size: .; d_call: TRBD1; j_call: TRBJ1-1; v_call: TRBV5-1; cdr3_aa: CASSSWTGMNTEAFF; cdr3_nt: TGCGCCAGCAGCTCATGGACAGGGATGAACACTGAAGCTTTCTTT
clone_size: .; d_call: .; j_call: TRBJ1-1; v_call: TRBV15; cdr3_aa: CATSRDFRGPEAFF; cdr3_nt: TGTGCCACCAGCAGAGATTTTCGGGGACCTGAAGCTTTCTTT
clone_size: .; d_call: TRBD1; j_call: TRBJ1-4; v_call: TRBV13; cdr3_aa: CASSQAGGPREKLFF; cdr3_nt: TGTGCCAGCAGCCAGGCAGGGGGCCCGAGGGAAAAACTGTTTTTT
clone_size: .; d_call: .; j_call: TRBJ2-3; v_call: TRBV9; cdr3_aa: CASSVESGQSTDTQYF; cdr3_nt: TGTGCCAGCAGCGTAGAGTCGGGACAAAGCACAGATACGCAGTATTTT
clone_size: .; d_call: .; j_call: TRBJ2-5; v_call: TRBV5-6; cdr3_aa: CASSFRLSRATQYF; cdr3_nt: TGTGCCAGCAGCTTTCGGCTTTCCCGGGCGACCCAGTACTTC
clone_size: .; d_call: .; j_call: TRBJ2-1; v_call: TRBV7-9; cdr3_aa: CASSLSGGVKYEQFF; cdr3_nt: TGTGCCAGCAGCTTAAGCGGTGGGGTTAAATATGAGCAGTTCTTC
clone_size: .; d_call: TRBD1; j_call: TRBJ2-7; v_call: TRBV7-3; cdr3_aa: CASSSPGQGVYEQYF; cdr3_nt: TGTGCCAGCAGCTCGCCGGGACAGGGGGTGTACGAGCAGTACTTC
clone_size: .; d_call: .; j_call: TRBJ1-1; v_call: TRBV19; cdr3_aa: CASIGAGTEAFF; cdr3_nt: TGTGCCAGTATAGGGGCGGGGACTGAAGCTTTCTTT
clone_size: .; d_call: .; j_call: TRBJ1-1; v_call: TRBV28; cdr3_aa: CASSLSENTEAFF; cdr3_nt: TGTGCCAGCAGTTTATCTGAGAACACTGAAGCTTTCTTT
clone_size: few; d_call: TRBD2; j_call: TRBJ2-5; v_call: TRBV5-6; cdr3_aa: CASSLGTSDQETQYF; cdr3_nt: TGTGCCAGCAGCTTAGGGACTAGCGACCAAGAGACCCAGTACTTC
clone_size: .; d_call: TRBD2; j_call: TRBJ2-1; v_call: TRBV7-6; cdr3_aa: CASSLLAGGLDEQFF; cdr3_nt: TGTGCCAGCAGCTTACTCGCGGGGGGGCTCGATGAGCAGTTCTTC
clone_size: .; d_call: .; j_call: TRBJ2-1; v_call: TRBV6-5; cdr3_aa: CASSYSRTPYNEQFF; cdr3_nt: TGTGCCAGCAGTTACTCGCGGACACCATACAATGAGCAGTTCTTC
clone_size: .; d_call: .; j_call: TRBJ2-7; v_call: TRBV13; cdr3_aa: CASSTGRSSYEQYF; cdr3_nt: TGTGCCAGCAGCACGGGACGGAGCTCCTACGAGCAGTACTTC
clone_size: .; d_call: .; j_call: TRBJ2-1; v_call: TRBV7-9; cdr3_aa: CASSVPGLMDNEQFF; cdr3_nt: TGTGCCAGCAGCGTACCGGGACTGATGGACAATGAGCAGTTCTTC
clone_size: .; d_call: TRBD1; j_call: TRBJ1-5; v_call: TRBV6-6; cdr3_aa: CASRKDRDYQPQHF; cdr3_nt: TGTGCCAGCAGAAAAGACAGGGACTATCAGCCCCAGCATTTT
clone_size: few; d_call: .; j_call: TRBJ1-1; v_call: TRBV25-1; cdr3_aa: CASSEVDTEAFF; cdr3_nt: TGTGCCAGCAGTGAAGTCGACACTGAAGCTTTCTTT
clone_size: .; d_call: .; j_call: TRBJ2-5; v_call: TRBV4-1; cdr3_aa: CASSQDPTGETQYF; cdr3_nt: TGCGCCAGCAGCCAAGACCCTACCGGAGAGACCCAGTACTTC
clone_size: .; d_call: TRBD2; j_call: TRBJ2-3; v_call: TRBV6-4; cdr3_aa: CASSPRTSGEITDTQYF; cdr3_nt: TGTGCCAGCAGCCCCAGGACTAGCGGGGAGATCACAGATACGCAGTATTTT
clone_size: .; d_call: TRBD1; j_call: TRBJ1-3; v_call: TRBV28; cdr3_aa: CASSWTGVENTIYF; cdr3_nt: TGTGCCAGCAGTTGGACAGGGGTTGAAAACACCATATATTTT
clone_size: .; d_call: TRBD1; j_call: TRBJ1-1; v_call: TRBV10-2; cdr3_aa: CATWTGGNTEAFF; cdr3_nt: TGCGCCACCTGGACAGGGGGGAACACTGAAGCTTTCTTT
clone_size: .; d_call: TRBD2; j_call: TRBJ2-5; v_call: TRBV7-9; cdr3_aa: CASSLVPPSGQETQYF; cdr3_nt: TGTGCCAGCAGCTTAGTTCCTCCTAGCGGCCAAGAGACCCAGTACTTC
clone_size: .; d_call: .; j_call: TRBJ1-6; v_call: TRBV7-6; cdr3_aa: CASSSVGTSIQSYNSPLHF; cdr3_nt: TGTGCCAGCAGCTCAGTCGGGACATCCATCCAATCCTATAATTCACCCCTCCACTTT
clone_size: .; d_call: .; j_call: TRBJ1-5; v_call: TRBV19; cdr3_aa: CASCDRVGNQPQHF; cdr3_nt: TGTGCCAGTTGCGACCGGGTAGGGAATCAGCCCCAGCATTTT
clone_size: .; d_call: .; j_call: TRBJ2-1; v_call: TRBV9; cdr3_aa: CASSHQGSSYNEQFF; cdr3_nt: TGTGCCAGCAGCCACCAGGGGAGCTCCTACAATGAGCAGTTCTTC
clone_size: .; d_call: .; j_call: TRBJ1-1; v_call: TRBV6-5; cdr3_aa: CASSRGGNTEAFF; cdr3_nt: TGTGCCAGCAGCAGGGGAGGGAACACTGAAGCTTTCTTT
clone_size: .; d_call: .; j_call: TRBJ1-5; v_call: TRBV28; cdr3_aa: CASSSRTVNQPQHF; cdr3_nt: TGTGCCAGCAGTTCGAGGACAGTCAATCAGCCCCAGCATTTT
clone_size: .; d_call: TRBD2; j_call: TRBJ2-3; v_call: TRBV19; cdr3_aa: CASSITSGSTDTQYF; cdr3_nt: TGTGCCAGTAGTATTACTAGCGGAAGCACAGATACGCAGTATTTT
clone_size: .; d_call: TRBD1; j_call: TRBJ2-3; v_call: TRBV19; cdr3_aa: CASSISGQGATTLAEDTQYF; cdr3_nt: TGTGCCAGTAGTATCTCCGGACAGGGGGCCACTACGTTGGCAGAAGATACGCAGTATTTT
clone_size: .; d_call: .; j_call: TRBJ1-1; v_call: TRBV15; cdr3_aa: CATSKRGGTEAFF; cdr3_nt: TGTGCCACCAGCAAGAGGGGTGGGACTGAAGCTTTCTTT
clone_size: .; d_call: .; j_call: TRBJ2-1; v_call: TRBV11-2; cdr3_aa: CASSLVLRSDNEQFF; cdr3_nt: TGTGCCAGCAGCTTAGTTTTGAGGTCCGACAATGAGCAGTTCTTC
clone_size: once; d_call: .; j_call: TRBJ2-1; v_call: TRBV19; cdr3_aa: CASSSTGFNEQFF; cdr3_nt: TGTGCCAGTAGCTCTACAGGGTTTAATGAGCAGTTCTTC
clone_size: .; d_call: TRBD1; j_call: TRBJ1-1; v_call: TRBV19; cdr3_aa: CASSGTGDTEAFF; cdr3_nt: TGTGCCAGTTCCGGGACAGGGGACACTGAAGCTTTCTTT
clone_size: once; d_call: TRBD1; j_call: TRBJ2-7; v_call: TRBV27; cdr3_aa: CASSFFQGARNEQYF; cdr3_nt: TGTGCCAGCAGTTTTTTTCAGGGGGCTAGGAACGAGCAGTACTTC
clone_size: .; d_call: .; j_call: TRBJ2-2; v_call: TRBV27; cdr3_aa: CASSWTANTGELFF; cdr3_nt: TGTGCCAGCAGTTGGACGGCGAACACCGGGGAGCTGTTTTTT
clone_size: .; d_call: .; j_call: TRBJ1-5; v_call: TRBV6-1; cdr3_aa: CASVLAGSNQPQHF; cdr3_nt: TGTGCCAGCGTATTGGCGGGTAGCAATCAGCCCCAGCATTTT
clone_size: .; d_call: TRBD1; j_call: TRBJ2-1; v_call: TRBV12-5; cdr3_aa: CASAGTGIYNEQFF; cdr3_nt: TGTGCTAGTGCTGGGACAGGAATCTACAATGAGCAGTTCTTC
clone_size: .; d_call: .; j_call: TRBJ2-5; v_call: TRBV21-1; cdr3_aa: CASSIWTGVFETQYF; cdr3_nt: TGTGCCAGCAGTATCTGGACAGGGGTTTTTGAGACCCAGTACTTC
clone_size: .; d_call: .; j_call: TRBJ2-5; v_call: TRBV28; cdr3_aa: CASSLEGVETQYF; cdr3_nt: TGTGCCAGCAGTTTGGAGGGGGTGGAGACCCAGTACTTC